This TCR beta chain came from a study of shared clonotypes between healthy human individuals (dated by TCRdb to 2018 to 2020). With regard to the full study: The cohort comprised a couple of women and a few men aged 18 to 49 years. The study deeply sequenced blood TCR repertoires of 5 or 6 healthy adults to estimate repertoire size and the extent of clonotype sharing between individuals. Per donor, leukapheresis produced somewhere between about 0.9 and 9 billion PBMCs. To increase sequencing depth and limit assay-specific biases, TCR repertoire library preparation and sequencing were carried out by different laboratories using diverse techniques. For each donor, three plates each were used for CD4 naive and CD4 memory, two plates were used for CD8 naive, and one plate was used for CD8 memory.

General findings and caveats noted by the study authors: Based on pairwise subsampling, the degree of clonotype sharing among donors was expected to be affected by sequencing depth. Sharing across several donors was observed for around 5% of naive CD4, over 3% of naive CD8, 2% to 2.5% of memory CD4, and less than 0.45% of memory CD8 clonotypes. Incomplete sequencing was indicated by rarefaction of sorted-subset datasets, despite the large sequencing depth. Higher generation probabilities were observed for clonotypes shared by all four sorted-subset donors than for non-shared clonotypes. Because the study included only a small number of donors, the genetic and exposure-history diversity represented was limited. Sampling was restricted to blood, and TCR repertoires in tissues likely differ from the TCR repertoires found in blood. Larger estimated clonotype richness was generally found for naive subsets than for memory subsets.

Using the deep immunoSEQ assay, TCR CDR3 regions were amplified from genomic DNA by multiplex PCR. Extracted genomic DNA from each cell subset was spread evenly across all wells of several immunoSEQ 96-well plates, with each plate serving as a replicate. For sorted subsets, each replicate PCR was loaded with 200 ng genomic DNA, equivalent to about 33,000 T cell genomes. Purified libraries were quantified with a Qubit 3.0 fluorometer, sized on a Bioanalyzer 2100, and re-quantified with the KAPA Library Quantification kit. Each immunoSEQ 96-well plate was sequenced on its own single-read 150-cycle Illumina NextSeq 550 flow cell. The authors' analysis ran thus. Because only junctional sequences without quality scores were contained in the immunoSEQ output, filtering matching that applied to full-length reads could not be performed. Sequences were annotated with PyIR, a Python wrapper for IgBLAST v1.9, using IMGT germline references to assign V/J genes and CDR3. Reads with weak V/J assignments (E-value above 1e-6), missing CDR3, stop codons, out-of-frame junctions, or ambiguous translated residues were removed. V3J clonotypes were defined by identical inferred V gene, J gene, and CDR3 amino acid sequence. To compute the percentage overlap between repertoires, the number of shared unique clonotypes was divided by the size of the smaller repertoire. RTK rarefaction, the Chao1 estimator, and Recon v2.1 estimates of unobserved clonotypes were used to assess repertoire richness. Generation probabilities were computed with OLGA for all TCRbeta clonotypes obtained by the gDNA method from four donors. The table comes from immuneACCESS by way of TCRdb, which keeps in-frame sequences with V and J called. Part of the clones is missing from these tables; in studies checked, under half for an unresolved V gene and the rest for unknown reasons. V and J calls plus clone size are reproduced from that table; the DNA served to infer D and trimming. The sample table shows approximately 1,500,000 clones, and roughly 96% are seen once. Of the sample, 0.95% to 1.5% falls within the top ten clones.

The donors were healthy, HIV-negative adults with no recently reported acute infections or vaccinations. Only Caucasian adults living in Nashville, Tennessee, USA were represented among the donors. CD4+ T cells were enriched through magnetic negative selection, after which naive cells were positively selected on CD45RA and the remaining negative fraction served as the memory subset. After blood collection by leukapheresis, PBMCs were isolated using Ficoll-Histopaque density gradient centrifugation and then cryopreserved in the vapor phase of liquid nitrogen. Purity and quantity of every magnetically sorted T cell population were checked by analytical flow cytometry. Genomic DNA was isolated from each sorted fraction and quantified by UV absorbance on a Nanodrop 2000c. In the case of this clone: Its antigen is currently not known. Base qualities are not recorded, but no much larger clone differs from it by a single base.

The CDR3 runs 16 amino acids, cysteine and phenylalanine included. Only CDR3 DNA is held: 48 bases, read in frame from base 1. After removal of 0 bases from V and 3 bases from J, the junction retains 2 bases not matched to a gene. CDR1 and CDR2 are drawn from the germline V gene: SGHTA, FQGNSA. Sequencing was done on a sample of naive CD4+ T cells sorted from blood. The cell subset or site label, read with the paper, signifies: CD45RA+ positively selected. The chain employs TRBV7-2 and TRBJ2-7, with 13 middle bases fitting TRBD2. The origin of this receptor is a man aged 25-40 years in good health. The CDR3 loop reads CASSLAGTSGIYEQYF. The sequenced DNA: TGTGCCAGCAGCTTAGCCGGGACTAGCGGGATCTACGAGCAGTACTTC.